A single sample is the source of the 13 T cell receptor beta chains below, sequenced in a study of molecular identifiers for immune sequencing clone quantification. TCRdb re-called the PCR reads with MiXCR, one entry per CDR3 protein. This sample yields about 510,000 distinct CDR3 sequences, of which roughly 24% are seen a single time; 0.7% to 0.9% belongs to the top ten. The sample consisted of naive CD8+ T cells from blood, with Jurkat cell RNA spiked in. Sample subset: FACS-sorted CD8+CD4-CCR7+CD45RA+ naive T cells. The source of these receptors is a human donor in good health. Some libraries in this study had Jurkat cell RNA spiked in.

This clonotype was found a few times. The J gene is TRBJ2-7, the V gene TRBV7-2, with D possibly being TRBD1 or TRBD2 (6 bases each). CDR1 SGHTA and CDR2 FQGNSA come from the germline V gene. CDR3 size: 12 residues. V shed 5 bases and J shed 6 bases, with 11 bases lying between them. The DNA of the CDR3 is TGTGCCAGCAGCCCCTGGGGGGCCGAGCAGTACTTC. Its translation: CASSPWGAEQYF.

The chain links TRBV13 to TRBJ2-1; TRBD1 agrees at 9 bases. The V and J ends lost 2 bases and 8 bases, in that order; junction bases with no gene match: 4. CDR1 is PRHDT, CDR2 FYEKMQ, per germline (reference sequence). This CDR3 region has 14 residues. The CDR3 DNA reads TGTGCCAGCAGCTTACGGGACAGGGTCTATGAGCAGTTCTTC. Translating it yields CASSLRDRVYEQFF.

This clonotype was recorded at least ten times. The chain uses TRBV27 and TRBJ2-7, with 8 positions matching TRBD1. V shed 5 bases and J 2 bases; nucleotides not matched to a gene: 2. This CDR3 contains 13 residues. Germline CDR1 and CDR2: MNHEY and SMNVEV (reference sequence). Written as DNA, the CDR3 is TGTGCCAGCAGTGCGGGACAGGCCTACGAGCAGTACTTC. It encodes CASSAGQAYEQYF.

This clonotype was detected only a few times. V and J are TRBV7-6 and TRBJ2-7; TRBD2 is a possible D gene (6 bases). The CDR3 sequence is 14 residues long. Germline lookup yields CDR1 SGHVS and CDR2 FNYEAQ. Trimming took 5 bases from V and 7 from J, leaving 18 bases between them. DNA for the CDR3: TGTGCCAGCAGCCCAGAGGCTTCTGGGGGGGAGCAGTACTTC. This gives the protein CASSPEASGGEQYF.

This clonotype was counted a few times. The rearrangement links TRBV28 to TRBJ2-7, with D perhaps TRBD2 (6 bases). The V end lost 6 bases, the J end lost 4 bases, and 22 bases lay between the germline ends. The CDR3 loop spans 16 amino acids. CDR1 MDHEN and CDR2 SYDVKM come from the germline V gene. The CDR3 protein is CASSPLVTGSYYEQYF. The CDR3 DNA follows: TGTGCCAGCAGCCCCCTTGTCACCGGGAGTTATTACGAGCAGTACTTC.

Here the CDR3 reads CASSYGLGVYEQYF. The CDR3, as DNA: TGTGCCAGCAGTTACGGTTTAGGGGTCTACGAGCAGTACTTC. The rearrangement joins TRBV6-2 or TRBV6-3 to TRBJ2-7; possible D gene TRBD1, 5 bases. Germline V gene data show CDR1 as MNHEY and CDR2 as SVGEGT. This CDR3 has 14 residues. V was cut by 2 bases and J by 3 bases, with 11 bases left in between.

This clonotype was counted a few times. This may stem from a read error, because a much larger clone lies one nucleotide away. CDR3: CGTQGPVTTEAFF. CDR3 sequence (DNA): TGCGGCACTCAAGGGCCGGTAACAACTGAAGCTTTCTTT. The genes are TRBV29-1 and TRBJ1-1; D is unclear. There are 13 residues in the CDR3. CDR1 is SQVTM, CDR2 ANQGSEA, per germline.

This clonotype has a handful of counts. V gene TRBV7-9 combines with J gene TRBJ2-1; 7 positions agree with TRBD2. Germline CDR1 SEHNR, CDR2 FQNEAQ (reference sequence). The CDR3 length is 14 residues. The V gene end was trimmed by 4 bases and the J gene end by 6 bases; junction bases not matched to a gene: 6. CDR3 sequence reads: CASSSDSGTNEQFF. The DNA for the CDR3 is TGTGCCAGCAGCTCCGACAGCGGGACCAATGAGCAGTTCTTC. Together with reference TRBV7-9 and TRBJ2-1, the CDR3 gives the full variable domain: DTGVSQNPRHKITKRGQNVTFRCDPISEHNRLYWYRQTLGQGPEFLTYFQNEAQLEKSRLLSDRFSAERPKGSFSTLEIQRTEQGDSAMYLCASSSDSGTNEQFFGPGTRLTVL.

This clonotype came up a few times. The V gene is TRBV6-5, the J gene TRBJ2-7; 10 positions agree with TRBD1. J gave up 3 bases and V 5 bases, and 13 bases lay outside the gene matches. CDR1 MNHEY and CDR2 SVGAGI come from the germline V gene. The CDR3 spans 17 residues. DNA of the CDR3: TGTGCCAGCAGTCCAACCACCGGGACAGGGGTCCTCTACGAGCAGTACTTC. This encodes CASSPTTGTGVLYEQYF.

In this sample, this clonotype turned up many times. The rearrangement joins TRBV5-4 to TRBJ2-3; 7 nucleotides align to TRBD1. Germline assignment: CDR1 SGHNT and CDR2 YYREEE (reference sequence). The CDR3 runs 15 residues. The junction had 4 bases not matched to a gene; V was cut back by 1 base and J by 2 bases. The CDR3 spells CASSLSGQDTDTQYF. The DNA of the CDR3 is TGTGCCAGCAGCTTGAGCGGACAGGACACAGATACGCAGTATTTT.

This clonotype was seen a few times. The chain carries TRBV28 and TRBJ2-7; tentatively, D is TRBD1 (5 bases). V was pared by 5 bases and J by 9 bases, with 14 bases between. CDR3 length equals 12 residues. The germline CDR1 and CDR2 sequences are MDHEN and SYDVKM. The CDR3 spells CASSIPGWRQYF. The CDR3 region has the DNA TGTGCCAGCAGTATACCAGGGTGGAGGCAGTACTTC.

Details on this clonotype: The junction departs from the called germline gene at one end, perhaps through a read error. The gene calls are TRBV5-6 and TRBJ1-3; 7 nucleotides line up with TRBD1. The CDR3 totals 17 residues. CDR1 and CDR2 (germline): SGHDT, YYEEEE. The CDR3 protein is CASGFLTGETTGNTIYF. The CDR3 DNA is TGTGCCAGCGGCTTTTTAACAGGGGAGACGACCGGAAACACCATATATTTT.

Ten or more counts support this clonotype. V and J are TRBV7-9 and TRBJ2-7; D gene uncertain. The CDR3 has 14 amino acids. V lost 1 base, J lost 2 bases, and 9 bases lay in between. Germline V gene lookup returns CDR1 SEHNR and CDR2 FQNEAQ (reference sequence). In nucleotides, the CDR3 is TGTGCCAGCAGCTTAGGCCCCCGTCCCTACGAGCAGTACTTC. Its protein is CASSLGPRPYEQYF.